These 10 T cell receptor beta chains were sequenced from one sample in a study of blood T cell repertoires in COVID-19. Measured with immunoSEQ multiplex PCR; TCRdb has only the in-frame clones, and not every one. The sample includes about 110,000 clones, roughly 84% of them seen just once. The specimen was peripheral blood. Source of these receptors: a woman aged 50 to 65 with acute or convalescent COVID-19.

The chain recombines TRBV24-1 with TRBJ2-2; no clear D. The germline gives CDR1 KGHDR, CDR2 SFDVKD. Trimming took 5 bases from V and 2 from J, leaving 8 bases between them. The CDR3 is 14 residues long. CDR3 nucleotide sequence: TGTGCCACCAGTGGGGCACCTAACACCGGGGAGCTGTTTTTT. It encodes CATSGAPNTGELFF.

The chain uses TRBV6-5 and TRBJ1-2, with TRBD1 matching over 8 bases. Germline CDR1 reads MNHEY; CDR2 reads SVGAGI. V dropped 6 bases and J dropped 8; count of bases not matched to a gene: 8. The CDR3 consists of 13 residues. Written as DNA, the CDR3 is TGTGCCAGCAGCTACACTAGACAGGGGGGCTACACCTTC. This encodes CASSYTRQGGYTF.

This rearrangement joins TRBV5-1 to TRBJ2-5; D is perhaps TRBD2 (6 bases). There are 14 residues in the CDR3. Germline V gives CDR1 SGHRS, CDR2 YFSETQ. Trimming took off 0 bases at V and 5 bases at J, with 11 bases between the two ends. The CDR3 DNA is TGCGCCAGCAGCTTGGTACTAGCCCAGGAGACCCAGTACTTC. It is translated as CASSLVLAQETQYF.

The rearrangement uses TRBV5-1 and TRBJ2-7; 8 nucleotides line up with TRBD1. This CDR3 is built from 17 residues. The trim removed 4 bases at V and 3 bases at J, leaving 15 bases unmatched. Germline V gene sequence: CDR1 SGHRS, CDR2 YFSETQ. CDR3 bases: TGCGCCAGCAGCAAGGATGCCACCGGGACAGGCTTCTACGAGCAGTACTTC. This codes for CASSKDATGTGFYEQYF.

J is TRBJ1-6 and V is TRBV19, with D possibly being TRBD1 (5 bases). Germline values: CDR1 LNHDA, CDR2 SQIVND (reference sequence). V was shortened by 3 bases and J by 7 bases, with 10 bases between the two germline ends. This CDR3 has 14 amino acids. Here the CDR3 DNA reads TGTGCCAGTAGTATTAAGGGGAGGAATTCACCCCTCCACTTT. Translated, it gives CASSIKGRNSPLHF.

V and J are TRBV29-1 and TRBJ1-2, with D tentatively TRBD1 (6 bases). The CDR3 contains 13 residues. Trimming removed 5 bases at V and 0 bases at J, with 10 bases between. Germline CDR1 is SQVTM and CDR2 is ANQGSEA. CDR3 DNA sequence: TGCAGCGTTATGACAGGAGCTAACTATGGCTACACCTTC. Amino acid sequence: CSVMTGANYGYTF.

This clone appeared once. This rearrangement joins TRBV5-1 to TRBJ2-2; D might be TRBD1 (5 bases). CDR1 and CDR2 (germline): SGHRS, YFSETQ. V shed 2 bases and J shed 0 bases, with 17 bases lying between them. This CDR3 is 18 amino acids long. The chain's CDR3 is CASSFGRQGPSNTGELFF. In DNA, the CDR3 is TGCGCCAGCAGCTTTGGACGGCAGGGCCCGTCGAACACCGGGGAGCTGTTTTTT. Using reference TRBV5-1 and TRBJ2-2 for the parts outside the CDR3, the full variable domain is KAGVTQTPRYLIKTRGQQVTLSCSPISGHRSVSWYQQTPGQGLQFLFEYFSETQRNKGNFPGRFSGRQFSNSRSEMNVSTLELGDSALYLCASSFGRQGPSNTGELFFGEGSRLTVL.

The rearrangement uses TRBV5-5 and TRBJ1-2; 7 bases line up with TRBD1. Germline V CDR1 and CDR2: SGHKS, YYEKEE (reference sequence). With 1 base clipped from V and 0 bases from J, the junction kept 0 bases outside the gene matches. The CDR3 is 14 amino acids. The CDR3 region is CASSLTGANYGYTF. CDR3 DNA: TGTGCCAGCAGCTTGACAGGGGCTAACTATGGCTACACCTTC. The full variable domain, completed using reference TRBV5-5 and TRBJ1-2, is DAGVTQSPTHLIKTRGQQVTLRCSPISGHKSVSWYQQVLGQGPQFIFQYYEKEERGRGNFPDRFSARQFPNYSSELNVNALLLGDSALYLCASSLTGANYGYTFGSGTRLTVV.

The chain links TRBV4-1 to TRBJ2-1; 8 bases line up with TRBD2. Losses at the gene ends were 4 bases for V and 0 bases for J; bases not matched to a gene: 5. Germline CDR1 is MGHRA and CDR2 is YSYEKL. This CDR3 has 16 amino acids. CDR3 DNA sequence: TGCGCCAGCAGCCCGGGAGGGAGGGCCTCCTACAATGAGCAGTTCTTC. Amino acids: CASSPGGRASYNEQFF.

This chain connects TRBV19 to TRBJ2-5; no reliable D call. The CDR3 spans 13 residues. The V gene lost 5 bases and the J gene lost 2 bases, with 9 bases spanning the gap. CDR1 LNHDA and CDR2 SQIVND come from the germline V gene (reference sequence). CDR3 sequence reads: CASSPIIQETQYF. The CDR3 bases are TGTGCCAGTAGTCCTATCATTCAAGAGACCCAGTACTTC.